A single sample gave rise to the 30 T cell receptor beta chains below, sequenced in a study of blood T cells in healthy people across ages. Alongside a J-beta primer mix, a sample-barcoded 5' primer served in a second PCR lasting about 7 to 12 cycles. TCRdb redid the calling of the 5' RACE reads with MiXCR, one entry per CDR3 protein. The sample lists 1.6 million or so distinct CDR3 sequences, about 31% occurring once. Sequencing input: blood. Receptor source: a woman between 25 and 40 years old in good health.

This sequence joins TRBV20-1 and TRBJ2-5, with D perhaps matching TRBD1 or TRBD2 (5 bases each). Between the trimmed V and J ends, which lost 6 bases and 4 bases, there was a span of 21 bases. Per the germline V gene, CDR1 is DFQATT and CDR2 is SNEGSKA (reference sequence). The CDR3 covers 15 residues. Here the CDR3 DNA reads TGCAGTGCCCGGGACCTCTATTTTCTTTCAGAGACCCAGTACTTC. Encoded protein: CSARDLYFLSETQYF.

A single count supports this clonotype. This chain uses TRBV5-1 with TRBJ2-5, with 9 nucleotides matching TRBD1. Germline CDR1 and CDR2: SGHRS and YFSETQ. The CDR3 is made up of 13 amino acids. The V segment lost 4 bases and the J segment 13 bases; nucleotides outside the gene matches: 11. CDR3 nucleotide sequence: TGCGCCAGCAGCCTGGACAGGGGCTACGAGCGGTACTTC. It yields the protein CASSLDRGYERYF.

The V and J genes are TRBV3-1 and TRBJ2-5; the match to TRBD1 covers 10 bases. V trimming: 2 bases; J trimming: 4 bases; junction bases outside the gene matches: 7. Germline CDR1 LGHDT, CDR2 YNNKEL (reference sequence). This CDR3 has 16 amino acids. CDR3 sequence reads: CASSQLGQGKGETQYF. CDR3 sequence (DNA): TGTGCCAGCAGCCAACTGGGACAGGGGAAGGGAGAGACCCAGTACTTC.

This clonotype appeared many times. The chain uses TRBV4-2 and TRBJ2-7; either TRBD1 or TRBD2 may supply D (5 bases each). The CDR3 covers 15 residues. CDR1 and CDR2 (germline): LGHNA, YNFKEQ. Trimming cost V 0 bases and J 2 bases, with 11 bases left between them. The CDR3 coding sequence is TGTGCCAGCAGCCAAGAGGGTCTGGGGGCCTACGAGCAGTACTTC. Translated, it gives CASSQEGLGAYEQYF.

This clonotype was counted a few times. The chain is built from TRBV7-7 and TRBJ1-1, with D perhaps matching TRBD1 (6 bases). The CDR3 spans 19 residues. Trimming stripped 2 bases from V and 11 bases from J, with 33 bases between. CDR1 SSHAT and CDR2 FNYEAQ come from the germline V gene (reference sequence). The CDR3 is CASSLRIVRDTNHHGTAFF. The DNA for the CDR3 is TGTGCCAGCAGCTTAAGAATTGTCCGGGACACAAATCATCATGGGACGGCTTTCTTT.

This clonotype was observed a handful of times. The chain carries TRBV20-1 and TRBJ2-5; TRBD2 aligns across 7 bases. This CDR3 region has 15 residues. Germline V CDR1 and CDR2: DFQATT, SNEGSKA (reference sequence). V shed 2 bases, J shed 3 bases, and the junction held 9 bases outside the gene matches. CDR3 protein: CSARKGGGGEETQYF. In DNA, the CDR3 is TGCAGTGCTAGAAAGGGCGGGGGAGGAGAAGAGACCCAGTACTTC.

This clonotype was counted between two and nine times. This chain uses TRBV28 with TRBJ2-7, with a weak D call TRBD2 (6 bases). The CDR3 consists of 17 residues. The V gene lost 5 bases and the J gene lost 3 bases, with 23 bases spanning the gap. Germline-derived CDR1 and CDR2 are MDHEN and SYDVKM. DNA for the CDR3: TGTGCCAGCAGTCGCTCTCCGGGACCCCCGCGGGGCTACGAGCAGTACTTC. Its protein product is CASSRSPGPPRGYEQYF.

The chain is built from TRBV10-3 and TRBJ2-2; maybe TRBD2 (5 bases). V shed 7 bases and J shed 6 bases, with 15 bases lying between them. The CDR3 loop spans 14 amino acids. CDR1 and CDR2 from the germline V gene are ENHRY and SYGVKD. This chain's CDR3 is CAIKQQDLAGELFF. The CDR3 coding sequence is TGTGCCATCAAACAGCAGGACTTGGCCGGGGAGCTGTTTTTT.

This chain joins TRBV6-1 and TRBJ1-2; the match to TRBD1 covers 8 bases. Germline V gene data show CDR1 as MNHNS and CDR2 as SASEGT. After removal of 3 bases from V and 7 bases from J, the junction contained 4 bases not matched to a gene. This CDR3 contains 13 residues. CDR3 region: CASSEQGAGGYTF. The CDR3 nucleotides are TGTGCCAGCAGTGAGCAGGGGGCAGGTGGCTACACCTTC.

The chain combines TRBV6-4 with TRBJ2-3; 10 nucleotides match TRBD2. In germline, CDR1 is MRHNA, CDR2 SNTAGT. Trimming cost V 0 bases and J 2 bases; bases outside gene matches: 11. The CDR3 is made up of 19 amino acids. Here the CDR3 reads CASSDSPSGRARDTDTQYF. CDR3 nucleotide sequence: TGTGCCAGCAGTGACTCCCCAAGCGGGAGGGCCAGGGACACAGATACGCAGTATTTT.

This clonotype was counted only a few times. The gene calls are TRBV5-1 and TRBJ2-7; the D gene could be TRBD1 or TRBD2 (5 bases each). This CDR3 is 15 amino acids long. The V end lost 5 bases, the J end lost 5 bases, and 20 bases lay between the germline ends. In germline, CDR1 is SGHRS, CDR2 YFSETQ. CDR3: CASSGAGATFDEQYF. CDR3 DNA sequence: TGCGCCAGCAGTGGTGCCGGGGCCACCTTCGACGAGCAGTACTTC.

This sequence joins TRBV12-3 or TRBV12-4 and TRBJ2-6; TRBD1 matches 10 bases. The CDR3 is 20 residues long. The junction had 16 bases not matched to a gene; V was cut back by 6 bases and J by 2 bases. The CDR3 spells CASRSGTGALSPPGANVLTF. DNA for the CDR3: TGTGCCAGCAGATCCGGGACAGGGGCGTTAAGCCCTCCTGGGGCCAACGTCCTGACTTTC.

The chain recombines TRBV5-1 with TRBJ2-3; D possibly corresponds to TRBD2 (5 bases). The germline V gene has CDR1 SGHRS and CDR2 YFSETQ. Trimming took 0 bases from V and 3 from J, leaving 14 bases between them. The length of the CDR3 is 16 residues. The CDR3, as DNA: TGCGCCAGCAGCTTGGCCGACTATGGGCCAACAGATACGCAGTATTTT. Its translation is CASSLADYGPTDTQYF.

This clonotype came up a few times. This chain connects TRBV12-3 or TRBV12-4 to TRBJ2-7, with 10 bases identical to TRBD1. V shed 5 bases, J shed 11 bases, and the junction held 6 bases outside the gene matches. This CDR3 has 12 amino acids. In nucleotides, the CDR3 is TGTGCCAGCAGTCCGACAGGGGGCGCAGAGTACTTC. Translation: CASSPTGGAEYF.

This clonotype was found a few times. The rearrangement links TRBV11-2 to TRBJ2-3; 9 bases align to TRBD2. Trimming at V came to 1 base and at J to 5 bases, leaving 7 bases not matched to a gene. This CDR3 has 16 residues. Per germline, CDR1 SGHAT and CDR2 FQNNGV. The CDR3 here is CASSLGAGGRRDTQYF. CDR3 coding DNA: TGTGCCAGCAGCTTAGGGGCGGGGGGGCGTAGAGATACGCAGTATTTT.

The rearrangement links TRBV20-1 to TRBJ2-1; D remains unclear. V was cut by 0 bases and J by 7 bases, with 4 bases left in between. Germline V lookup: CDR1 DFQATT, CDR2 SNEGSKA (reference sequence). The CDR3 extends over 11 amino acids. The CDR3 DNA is TGCAGTGCTAGAGATTTGAATGAGCAGTTCTTC. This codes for CSARDLNEQFF.

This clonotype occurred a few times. CDR3 sequence (DNA): TGCAGTGCCGATCGGATCACTGAAGCTTTCTTT. Protein product: CSADRITEAFF. This chain uses TRBV20-1 with TRBJ1-1, with D hard to call. V gave up 6 bases and J gave up 4 bases, with 9 bases separating them. This CDR3 is built from 11 residues. Germline lookup yields CDR1 DFQATT and CDR2 SNEGSKA (reference sequence).

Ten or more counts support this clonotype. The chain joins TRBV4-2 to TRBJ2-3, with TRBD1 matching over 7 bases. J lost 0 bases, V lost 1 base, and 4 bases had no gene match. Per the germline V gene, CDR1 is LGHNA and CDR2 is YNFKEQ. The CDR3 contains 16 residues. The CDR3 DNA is TGTGCCAGCAGCCAAGGAAGGGACAGAAGCACAGATACGCAGTATTTT. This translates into CASSQGRDRSTDTQYF.

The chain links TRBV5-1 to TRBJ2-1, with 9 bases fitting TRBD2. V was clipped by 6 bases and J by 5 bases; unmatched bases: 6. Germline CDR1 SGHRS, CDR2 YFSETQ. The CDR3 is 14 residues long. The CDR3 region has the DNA TGCGCCAGCAATTCGCGGACTAGCGACAATGAGCAGTTCTTC. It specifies CASNSRTSDNEQFF.

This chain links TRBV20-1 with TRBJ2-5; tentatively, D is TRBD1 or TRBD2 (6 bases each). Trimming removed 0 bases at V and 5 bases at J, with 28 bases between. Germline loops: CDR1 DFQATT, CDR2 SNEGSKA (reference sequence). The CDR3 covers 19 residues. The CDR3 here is CSARDLGGGRGYSKETQYF. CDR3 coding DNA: TGCAGTGCTAGAGATCTCGGTGGGGGGCGAGGATATTCCAAGGAGACCCAGTACTTC.

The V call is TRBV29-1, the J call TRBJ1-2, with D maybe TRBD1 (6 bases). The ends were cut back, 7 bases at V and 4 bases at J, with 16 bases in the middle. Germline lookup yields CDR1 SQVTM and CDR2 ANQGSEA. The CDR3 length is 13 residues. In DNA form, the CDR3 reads TGCAGCGGTGCAAGGGGGGGAAGCTATGGCTACACCTTC. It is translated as CSGARGGSYGYTF.

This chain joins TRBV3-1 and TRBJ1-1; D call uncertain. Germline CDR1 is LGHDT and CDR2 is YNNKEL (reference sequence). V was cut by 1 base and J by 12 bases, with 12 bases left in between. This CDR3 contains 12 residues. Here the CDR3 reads CASSQGMGSPFF. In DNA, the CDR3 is TGTGCCAGCAGCCAAGGAATGGGATCCCCTTTCTTT.

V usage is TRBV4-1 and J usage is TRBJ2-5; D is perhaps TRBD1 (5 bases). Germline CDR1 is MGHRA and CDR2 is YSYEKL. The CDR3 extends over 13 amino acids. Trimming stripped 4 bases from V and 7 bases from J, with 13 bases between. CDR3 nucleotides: TGCGCCAGCAGCCTCAGGGTTCTCGGGACCCAGTACTTC. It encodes CASSLRVLGTQYF.

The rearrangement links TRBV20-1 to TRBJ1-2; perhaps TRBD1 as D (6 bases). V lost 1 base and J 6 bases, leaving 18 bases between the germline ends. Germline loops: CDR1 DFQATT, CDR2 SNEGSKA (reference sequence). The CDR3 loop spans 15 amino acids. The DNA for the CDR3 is TGCAGTGCTAGAGGTTTAGGGGGGCCCTCTGATGGCTACACCTTC. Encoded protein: CSARGLGGPSDGYTF.

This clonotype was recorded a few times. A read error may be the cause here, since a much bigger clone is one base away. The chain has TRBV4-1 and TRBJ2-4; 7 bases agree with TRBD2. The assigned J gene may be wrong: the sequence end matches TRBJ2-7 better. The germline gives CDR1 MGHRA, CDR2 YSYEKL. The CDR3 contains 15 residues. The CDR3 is CASSQDNGGCYEQYF. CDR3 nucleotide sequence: TGCGCCAGCAGCCAAGATAACGGGGGGTGCTACGAGCAGTACTTC.

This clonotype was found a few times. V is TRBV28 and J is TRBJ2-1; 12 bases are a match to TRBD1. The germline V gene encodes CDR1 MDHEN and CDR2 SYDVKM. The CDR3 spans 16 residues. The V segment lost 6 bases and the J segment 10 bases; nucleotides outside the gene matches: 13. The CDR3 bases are TGTGCCAGCAGCCCCGCCGGGGACAGGGGGCAGAGAGAGCAGTTCTTC. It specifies CASSPAGDRGQREQFF.

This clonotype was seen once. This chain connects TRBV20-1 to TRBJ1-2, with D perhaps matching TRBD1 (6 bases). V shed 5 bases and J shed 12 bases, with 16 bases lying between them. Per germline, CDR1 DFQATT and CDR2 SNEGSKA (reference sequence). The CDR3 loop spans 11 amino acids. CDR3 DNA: TGCAGTGCTTCGGGGACAATCGGCGACACCTTC. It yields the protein CSASGTIGDTF.

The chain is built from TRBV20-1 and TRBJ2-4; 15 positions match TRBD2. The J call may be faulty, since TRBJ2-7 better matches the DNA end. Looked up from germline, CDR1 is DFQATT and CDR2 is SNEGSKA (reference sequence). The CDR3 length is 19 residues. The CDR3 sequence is CSARPFGLAGGEFGYEQYF. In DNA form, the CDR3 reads TGCAGTGCTAGACCCTTCGGACTAGCGGGAGGGGAATTTGGGTACGAGCAGTACTTC.

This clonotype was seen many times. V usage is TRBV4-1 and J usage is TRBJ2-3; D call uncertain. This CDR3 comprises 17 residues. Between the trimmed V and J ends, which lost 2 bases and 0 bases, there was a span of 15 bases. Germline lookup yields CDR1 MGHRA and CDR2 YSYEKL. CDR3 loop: CASSQLTEALSTDTQYF. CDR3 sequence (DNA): TGCGCCAGCAGCCAACTTACAGAGGCGTTAAGCACAGATACGCAGTATTTT.

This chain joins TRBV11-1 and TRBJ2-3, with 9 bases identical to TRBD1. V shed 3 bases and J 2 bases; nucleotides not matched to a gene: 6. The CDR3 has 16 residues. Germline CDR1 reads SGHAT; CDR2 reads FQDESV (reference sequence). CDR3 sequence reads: CASSFPGQGHTDTQYF. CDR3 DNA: TGTGCCAGCAGCTTCCCGGGACAGGGCCACACAGATACGCAGTATTTT.